This T cell receptor beta chain was observed in a study of blood T cell repertoires in COVID-19. Looking at the study overall: The United States, Italy and Spain supplied acute and convalescent COVID-19 samples. PBMCs, B-cell-depleted T cells, or T cells provided the cDNA or gDNA that made up the material.

J was trimmed by 7 bases and V by 8 bases; bases with no gene match: 8. The CDR3 has 14 amino acids. From germline, CDR1 is SNHLY and CDR2 FYNNEI. Seattle patients were enrolled during active infection and followed longitudinally. Original methodology: Amplified reference gene primers provided the basis for estimating nucleated cell counts. The repertoire was sequenced with immunoSEQ multiplex PCR; TCRdb's copy has only in-frame clones and lacks some. That table supplies the V and J calls and clone size; D and trimming were determined from the DNA. The table includes 95,000 to 100,000 clones, approximately 90% detected once.

The rearrangement joins TRBV2 to TRBJ1-6; 7 nucleotides agree with TRBD1. This TCR was sampled from a human donor with COVID-19, enrolled during active disease. The donor label of this sample is uncertain. The sample taken for sequencing was peripheral blood. The CDR3, as DNA: TGTGCCAGCGGAACCGGGACAGCGAATTCACCCCTCCACTTT. Translation gives CASGTGTANSPLHF. Combining the CDR3 with reference TRBV2 and TRBJ1-6 gives the whole variable domain EPEVTQTPSHQVTQMGQEVILRCVPISNHLYFYWYRQILGQKVEFLVSFYNNEISEKSEIFDDQFSVERPDGSNFTLKIRSTKLEDSAMYFCASGTGTANSPLHFGNGTRLTVT.